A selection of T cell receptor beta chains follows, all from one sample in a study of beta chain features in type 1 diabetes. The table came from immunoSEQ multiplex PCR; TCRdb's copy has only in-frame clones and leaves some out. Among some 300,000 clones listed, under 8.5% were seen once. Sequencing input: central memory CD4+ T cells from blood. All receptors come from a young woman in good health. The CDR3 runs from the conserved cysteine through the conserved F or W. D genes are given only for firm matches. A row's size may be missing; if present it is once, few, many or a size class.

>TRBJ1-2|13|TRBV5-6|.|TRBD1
TGTGCCAGCAGGGGACAGGCGAGGAGTGGCTACACCTTC
CASRGQARSGYTF
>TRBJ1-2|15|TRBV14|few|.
TGTGCCAGCAGCCAATGGAGGGCTGGAGTTGACGGCTACACCTTC
CASSQWRAGVDGYTF
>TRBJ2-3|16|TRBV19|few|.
TGTGCCAGTAGTTTCCTTAACGATTATTACACAGATACGCAGTATTTT
CASSFLNDYYTDTQYF
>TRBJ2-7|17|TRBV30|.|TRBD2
TGTGCCTGGAGAACCCCGGGACTAGCAGATCTCAAATACGAGCAGTACTTC
CAWRTPGLADLKYEQYF
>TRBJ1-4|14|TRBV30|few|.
TGTGCCTGTGGACGGTCTGGGGCTAATGAAAAACTGTTTTTT
CACGRSGANEKLFF
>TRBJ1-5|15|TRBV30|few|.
TGTGCCTGGAGTCCGACCGGACAGTTCAATCAGCCCCAGCATTTT
CAWSPTGQFNQPQHF
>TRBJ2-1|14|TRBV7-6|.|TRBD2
TGTGCCAGCAGCCGTTCGGGACTAGCGAATGAGCAGTTCTTC
CASSRSGLANEQFF
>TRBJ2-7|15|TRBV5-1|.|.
TGCGCCAGCAGCTTGGCGCTTACTAACTCCTACGAGCAGTACTTC
CASSLALTNSYEQYF
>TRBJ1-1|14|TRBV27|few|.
TGTGCCAGCAGTTTGAGGCGGATGAACACTGAAGCTTTCTTT
CASSLRRMNTEAFF
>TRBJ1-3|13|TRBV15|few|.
TGTGCCACCAGCCCGGGACGTGGAAACACCATATATTTT
CATSPGRGNTIYF
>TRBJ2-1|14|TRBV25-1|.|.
TGTGCCAGCATGCGAGGGTTCGCCTACAATGAGCAGTTCTTC
CASMRGFAYNEQFF
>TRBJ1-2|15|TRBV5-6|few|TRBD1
TGTGCCAGCAGCTTGGGGGACAGGGGACTCTATGGCTACACCTTC
CASSLGDRGLYGYTF
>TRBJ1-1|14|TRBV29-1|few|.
TGCAGCGTTGAAGATCTCGGGGGCCGTACTGAAGCTTTCTTT
CSVEDLGGRTEAFF
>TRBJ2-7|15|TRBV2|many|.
TGTGCCAGCAGTGTCACCTTGGCCCAACGGCCCGAGCAGTACTTC
CASSVTLAQRPEQYF
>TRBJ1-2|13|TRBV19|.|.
TGTGCCAGTAGTATAGGGGTTGGTTATGGCTACACCTTC
CASSIGVGYGYTF
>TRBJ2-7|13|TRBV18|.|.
TGTGCCAGCTCACCTCCGACGAACTACGAGCAGTACTTC
CASSPPTNYEQYF
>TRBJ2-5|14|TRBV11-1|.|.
TGTGCCAGCAGCTTATCACTACAACAAGAGACCCAGTACTTC
CASSLSLQQETQYF
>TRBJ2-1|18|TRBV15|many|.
TGTGCCACCAGCAGAGATTATGGATCCGGCGTGGGATACAATGAGCAGTTCTTC
CATSRDYGSGVGYNEQFF
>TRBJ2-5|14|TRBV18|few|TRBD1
TGTGCCAGCTCACATAACAGGGGAAAAGAGACCCAGTACTTC
CASSHNRGKETQYF
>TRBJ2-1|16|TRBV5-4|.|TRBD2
TGCGCCAGCAGCCGTACTACTAGCGGGGCCTACAATGAGCAGTTCTTC
CASSRTTSGAYNEQFF
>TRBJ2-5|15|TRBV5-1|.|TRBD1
TGCGCCAGCAGCAGTACCGGGACAGAAGAAGAGACCCAGTACTTC
CASSSTGTEEETQYF
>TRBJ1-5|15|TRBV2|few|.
TGTGCCAGCAGCAAGGACCAGGGGAGCAATCAGCCCCAGCATTTT
CASSKDQGSNQPQHF